This T cell receptor (beta chain) originates from a study of shared clonotypes between healthy human individuals (TCRdb year 2020). About the study as a whole: A couple of women and a few men aged 18 to 49 years were included in the cohort. For each donor, three plates each were used for CD4 naive and CD4 memory, two plates were used for CD8 naive, and one plate was used for CD8 memory. The study deeply sequenced blood TCR repertoires of about 5 healthy adults to estimate repertoire size and the extent of clonotype sharing between individuals. To increase sequencing depth and limit assay-specific biases, TCR repertoire library preparation and sequencing were carried out by different laboratories using diverse techniques. Between about 0.94 and 8.9 billion PBMCs per donor were obtained by leukapheresis.

V and J are trimmed by 6 bases and 5 bases, and the gene matches miss 10 bases of the junction. The CDR3 measures 15 amino acids from cysteine to phenylalanine. Here the CDR3 DNA is all that survives: 45 bases in frame from base 1. Looking up the germline V gene (reference sequence) yields CDR1 MNHNY and CDR2 SVGAGI. The paper's findings and limits, for the study overall: Naive subsets generally had larger estimated clonotype richness than memory subsets. Sampling was restricted to blood, and TCR repertoires in tissues likely differ from the TCR repertoires found in blood. Higher generation probabilities were observed for clonotypes shared by all four sorted-subset donors than for non-shared clonotypes. Even with the large sequencing depth, rarefaction of the sorted-subset datasets indicated that sequencing was incomplete. The genetic and exposure-history diversity represented was limited by the small number of donors. Based on pairwise subsampling, the degree of clonotype sharing among donors was expected to be affected by sequencing depth. Across four donors, around 5% of naive CD4, approximately 4% of naive CD8, roughly 2.2% of memory CD4, and about 0.44% of memory CD8 clonotypes were shared.

The donors were healthy, HIV-negative adults with no recently reported acute infections or vaccinations. All donors were Caucasian adults living in Nashville, Tennessee, USA. Magnetic negative selection was used to enrich CD4+ T cells, after which naive cells were positively selected on CD45RA and the negative fraction became the memory subset. After blood collection by leukapheresis, PBMCs were isolated using Ficoll-Histopaque density gradient centrifugation and then cryopreserved in the vapor phase of liquid nitrogen. Purity and quantity of every magnetically sorted T cell population were checked by analytical flow cytometry. Each sorted fraction had its genomic DNA isolated and then quantified by UV absorbance on a Nanodrop 2000c. Using the deep immunoSEQ assay, TCR CDR3 regions were amplified from genomic DNA by multiplex PCR. Genomic DNA extracted from each cell subset was distributed evenly over all wells of several immunoSEQ 96-well plates, and each plate served as one replicate. For sorted subsets, each replicate PCR was loaded with around 220 ng genomic DNA, equivalent to roughly 30,000 T cell genomes. Purified libraries were quantified with a Qubit 3.0 fluorometer, sized on a Bioanalyzer 2100, and re-quantified with the KAPA Library Quantification kit. Every immunoSEQ 96-well plate was sequenced on a dedicated single-read 150-cycle Illumina NextSeq 550 flow cell. The paper's data handling went like this. The immunoSEQ output contained only junctional sequences without quality scores, so filtering could not match that applied to full-length reads. To assign V/J genes and CDR3, sequences were annotated using PyIR, a Python wrapper for IgBLAST v1.9, with IMGT germline references. Any read was removed if the V/J assignment was weak (E-value above 1e-6), the CDR3 was missing, or the read contained stop codons, out-of-frame junctions, or ambiguous translated residues. V3J clonotypes were defined by identical inferred V gene, J gene, and CDR3 amino acid sequence. Percentage overlap between repertoires was calculated by dividing the number of shared unique clonotypes by the size of the smaller repertoire. Repertoire richness was assessed with RTK rarefaction, the Chao1 estimator, and Recon v2.1 estimates of unobserved clonotypes. Generation probabilities for all TCRbeta clonotypes obtained by the gDNA method from a few donors were computed using OLGA. Held by TCRdb, this immuneACCESS table contains in-frame sequences only and omits some clones. Under half of the omission traces to an unresolved V gene where checked; the cause of the rest is unknown. D and trimming were read from the DNA, whereas the V and J calls and clone size are those reported in that table. The sample table records 1.4 million or so clones; less than 99% of these occur just once. The ten biggest clones cover 0.3% to 0.45% of the sample.

Remarks on this clone: Its antigen is not yet known. Base qualities are missing; no much larger clone stands one base away.

The rearranged segments are TRBV6-6 and TRBJ2-1; 7 bases in between match TRBD2. The source of this sequence is a man aged 25 to 40 in good health. The specimen sequenced was naive CD4+ T cells sorted from blood. The cell subset or site label for this specimen denotes: CD45RA+ positively selected. Here the CDR3 is given as CASSSEREANNEQFF. Read as DNA, the sequence is TGTGCCAGCAGCTCCGAACGGGAGGCCAACAATGAGCAGTTCTTC.